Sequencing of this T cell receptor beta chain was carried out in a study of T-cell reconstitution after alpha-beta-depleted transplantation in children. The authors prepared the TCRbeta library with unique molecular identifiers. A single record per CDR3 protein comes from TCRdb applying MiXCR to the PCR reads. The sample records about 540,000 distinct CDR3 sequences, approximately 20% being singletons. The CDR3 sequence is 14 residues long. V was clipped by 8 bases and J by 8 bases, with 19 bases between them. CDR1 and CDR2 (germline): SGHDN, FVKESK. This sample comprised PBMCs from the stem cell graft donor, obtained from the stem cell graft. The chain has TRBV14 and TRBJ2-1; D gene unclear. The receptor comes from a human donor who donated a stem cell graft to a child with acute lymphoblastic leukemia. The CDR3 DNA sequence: TGTGCCAGCTATAGGATTTCAAAACCCCATGAGCAGTTCTTC. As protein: CASYRISKPHEQFF.